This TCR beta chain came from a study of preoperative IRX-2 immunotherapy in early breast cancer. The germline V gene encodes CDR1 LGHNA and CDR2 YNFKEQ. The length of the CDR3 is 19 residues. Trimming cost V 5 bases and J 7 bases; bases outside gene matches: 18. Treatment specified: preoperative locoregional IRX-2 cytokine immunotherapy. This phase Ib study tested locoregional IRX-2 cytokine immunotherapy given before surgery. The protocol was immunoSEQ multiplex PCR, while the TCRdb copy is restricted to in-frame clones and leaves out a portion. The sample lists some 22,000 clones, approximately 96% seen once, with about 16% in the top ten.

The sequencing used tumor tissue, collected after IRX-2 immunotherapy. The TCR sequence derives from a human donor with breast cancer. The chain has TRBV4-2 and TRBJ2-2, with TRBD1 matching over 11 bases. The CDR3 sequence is CASSYELSPGQGGGGELFF. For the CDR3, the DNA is TGTGCCAGCAGCTATGAACTATCGCCGGGACAGGGGGGCGGCGGGGAGCTGTTTTTT.